These 7 T cell receptor beta chains came from one sample sequenced in a study of cytomegalovirus exposure and HLA in healthy donors (dated by TCRdb to about 2017). Library preparation employed the immunoSEQ multiplex PCR assay. For the multiplex PCR, a mixture combining 60 forward primers for TCR Vbeta segments and 13 reverse primers for TCR Jbeta segments was used. TCRdb provides this immuneACCESS table in a form limited to in-frame rearrangements. Some clones are lacking; in checked studies, under half of them reflect an unresolved V gene, and why the rest are absent is not known. The sample table lists about 180,000 clones, about four fifths of them with a count of one. 2% to 2.5% of the sample is held by the ten biggest clonotypes. Material for sequencing was PBMCs. Receptors originate from a male donor in good health and CMV-seronegative.

The chain uses TRBV6-1 and TRBJ1-2; D ambiguous. Germline assignment: CDR1 MNHNS and CDR2 SASEGT. Trimming removed 7 bases from V and 4 bases from J, with 19 bases in between. CDR3 length: 15 residues. The CDR3 reads CASILFGGGFYGYTF. The CDR3 DNA reads as TGTGCCAGCATCCTTTTCGGCGGAGGGTTCTATGGCTACACCTTC.

V is TRBV6-6 and J is TRBJ1-5, with D maybe TRBD1 (6 bases). This CDR3 region has 14 residues. Germline values: CDR1 MNHNY, CDR2 SVGAGI (reference sequence). V was shortened by 0 bases and J by 6 bases, with 9 bases between the two germline ends. The DNA of the CDR3 is TGTGCCAGCAGTTACTCATCAGGGGCTCAGCCCCAGCATTTT. This gives the protein CASSYSSGAQPQHF.

The V call is TRBV5-1, the J call TRBJ2-1; 8 bases are shared with TRBD2. The ends lost 4 bases at V and 3 bases at J; junction bases unmatched: 21. There are 20 residues in the CDR3. Germline lookup yields CDR1 SGHRS and CDR2 YFSETQ. The CDR3 reads CASSRSSGGPVGRNYNEQFF. The CDR3 bases are TGCGCCAGCAGCCGAAGCTCGGGAGGGCCGGTAGGGCGTAACTACAATGAGCAGTTCTTC.

In this sample, this clone turned up a few times. The chain combines TRBV19 with TRBJ1-5, with D possibly matching TRBD1 (6 bases). CDR3 length: 16 residues. Germline V lookup: CDR1 LNHDA, CDR2 SQIVND (reference sequence). Trimming left V 8 bases short and J 6 bases short, with 23 bases between. CDR3 sequence reads: CASRDISIGESQPQHF. The CDR3 DNA follows: TGTGCCAGTCGGGACATTTCGATTGGCGAATCTCAGCCCCAGCATTTT. The variable domain in full, completed from reference TRBV19 and TRBJ1-5, reads DGGITQSPKYLFRKEGQNVTLSCEQNLNHDAMYWYRQDPGQGLRLIYYSQIVNDFQKGDIAEGYSVSREKKESFPLTVTSAQKNPTAFYLCASRDISIGESQPQHFGDGTRLSIL.

The rearrangement uses TRBV9 and TRBJ2-3, with D perhaps matching TRBD2 (6 bases). CDR1 is SGDLS and CDR2 is YYNGEE in the germline V gene. This CDR3 is 16 amino acids long. The V end lost 2 bases, the J end lost 6 bases, and 19 bases lay between the germline ends. The CDR3: CASSVLPSGVGDTQYF. CDR3 nucleotide sequence: TGTGCCAGCAGCGTCCTTCCGTCGGGGGTTGGGGATACGCAGTATTTT.

The rearrangement uses TRBV13 and TRBJ2-1, with D possibly matching TRBD2 (5 bases). The CDR3 spans 14 residues. CDR1 and CDR2 from the germline V gene are PRHDT and FYEKMQ (reference sequence). The V gene lost 1 base and the J gene lost 10 bases, with 14 bases spanning the gap. The CDR3 is CASSLASSSLEQFF. CDR3 in DNA: TGTGCCAGCAGCTTAGCTTCTAGCTCGTTAGAGCAGTTCTTC.

The chain is built from TRBV28 and TRBJ1-1; possibly TRBD1 for D (6 bases). V shed 2 bases and J shed 3 bases, with 13 bases lying between them. CDR1 and CDR2 from the germline V gene are MDHEN and SYDVKM. The CDR3 contains 15 residues. The CDR3 coding sequence is TGTGCCAGCAGTTTACCGCGGGGGCGGGACACTGAAGCTTTCTTT. Its protein is CASSLPRGRDTEAFF.